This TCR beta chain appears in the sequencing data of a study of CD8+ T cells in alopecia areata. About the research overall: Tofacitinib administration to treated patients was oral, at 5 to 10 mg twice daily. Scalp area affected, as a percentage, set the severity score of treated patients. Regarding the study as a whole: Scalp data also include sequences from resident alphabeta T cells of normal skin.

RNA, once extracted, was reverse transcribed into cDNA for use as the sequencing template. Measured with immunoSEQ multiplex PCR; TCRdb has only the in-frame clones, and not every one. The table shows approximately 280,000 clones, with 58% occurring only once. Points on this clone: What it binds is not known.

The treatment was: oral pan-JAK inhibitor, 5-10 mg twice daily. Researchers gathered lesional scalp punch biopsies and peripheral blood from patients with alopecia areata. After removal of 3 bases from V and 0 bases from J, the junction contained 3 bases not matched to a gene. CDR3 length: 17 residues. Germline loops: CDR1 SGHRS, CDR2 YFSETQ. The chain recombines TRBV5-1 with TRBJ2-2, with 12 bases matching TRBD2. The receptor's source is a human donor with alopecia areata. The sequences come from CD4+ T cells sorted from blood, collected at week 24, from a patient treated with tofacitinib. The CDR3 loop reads CASSSGLAGPNTGELFF. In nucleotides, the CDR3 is TGCGCCAGCAGCTCGGGACTAGCGGGCCCGAACACCGGGGAGCTGTTTTTT.